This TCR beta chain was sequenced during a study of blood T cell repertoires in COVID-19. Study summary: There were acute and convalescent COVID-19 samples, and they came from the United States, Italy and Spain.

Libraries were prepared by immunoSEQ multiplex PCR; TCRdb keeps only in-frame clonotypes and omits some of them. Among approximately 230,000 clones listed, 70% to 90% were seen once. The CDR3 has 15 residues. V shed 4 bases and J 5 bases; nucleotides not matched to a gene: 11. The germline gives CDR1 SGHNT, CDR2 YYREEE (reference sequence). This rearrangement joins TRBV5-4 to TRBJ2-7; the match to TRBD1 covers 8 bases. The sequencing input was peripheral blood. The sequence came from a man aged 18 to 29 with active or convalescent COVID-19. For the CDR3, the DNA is TGTGCCAGCAGCCCGAGGACAGGGCAGAGAAACGAGCAGTACTTC. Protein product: CASSPRTGQRNEQYF.